The 3 T cell receptor beta chains presented below share a single source sample, sequenced in a study of beta chain features in type 1 diabetes. The antigens for these receptors are not known. Study findings and constraints: Type 1 diabetes patients had TCRB CDR3s that were shorter (moderately but significantly so) in all four CD4+ subsets.

The investigators reverse transcribed all of the isolated RNA, so they sequenced expressed TCRB transcripts. Clones were read by immunoSEQ multiplex PCR, and TCRdb kept only the in-frame ones, dropping some. The sample holds approximately 27,000 clones, roughly 53% seen once. Sequenced input: stem cell memory CD4+ T cells from blood. The receptors were sampled from a man aged 25 to 40 with type 1 diabetes.

This clone has just a few counts. This chain connects TRBV7-2 to TRBJ2-5; 13 bases are shared with TRBD2. The CDR3 contains 16 residues. V shed 5 bases and J 7 bases; nucleotides not matched to a gene: 10. Germline V lookup: CDR1 SGHTA, CDR2 FQGNSA. CDR3 bases: TGTGCCAGCAGCCCACTGGGACTAGCGGGACTAGGGACCCAGTACTTC. It codes for CASSPLGLAGLGTQYF.

This clone has a handful of counts. The chain links TRBV18 to TRBJ2-1; TRBD2 aligns across 15 bases. CDR3 size: 16 residues. Germline-derived CDR1 and CDR2 are KGHSH and LQKENI. The V and J ends lost 1 base and 7 bases, in that order; junction bases with no gene match: 2. CDR3 loop: CASSPRGTSGGNEQFF. CDR3 in DNA: TGTGCCAGCTCACCACGGGGGACTAGCGGGGGGAATGAGCAGTTCTTC.

The sample holds a few counts of this clone. The chain links TRBV10-3 to TRBJ1-2, with 11 bases aligning to TRBD1. The germline CDR1 and CDR2 sequences are ENHRY and SYGVKD. With V trimmed by 7 bases and J by 7 bases, 5 bases remained unmatched. This CDR3 has 13 amino acids. CDR3 sequence: CAITGTGGGGYTF. The DNA for the CDR3 is TGTGCCATCACCGGGACAGGGGGTGGTGGCTACACCTTC.